Listed below are T cell receptor beta chains from one sample, sequenced in a study of blood T cells in healthy people across ages. Each CDR3 protein gets one entry after TCRdb re-called the 5' RACE reads with MiXCR. The sample has roughly 1.5 million distinct CDR3 sequences, about 45% seen once. The sample comprised blood. The receptors originated from a woman aged 18-29 years in good health. Each CDR3 is given with its conserved first and last residue.

>TRBJ1-5|TRBV7-2
CASSLAYRSNQPQHF
>TRBJ1-5|TRBV12-3/TRBV12-4
CASTTGTGDQPQHF
>TRBJ2-3|TRBV7-2
CASSNLGYHSTDTQYF
>TRBJ1-5|TRBV7-2
CASSLRGTGGMSNQPQHF
>TRBJ2-1|TRBV7-7
CASFVWGTGDYHEQFF
>TRBJ2-1|TRBV10-3
CAISDSRGNEQFF
>.|TRBV20-1
CSALPGQGGHEQYF
>TRBJ2-5|TRBV7-2
CASRRGQHQETQYF
>TRBJ1-5|TRBV30
CAWSKRGGQDQPQHF
>TRBJ2-7|TRBV27
CASNQQTSPPYEQYF
>TRBJ2-1|TRBV5-4
CASRLSGGINNEQFF
>TRBJ2-6|TRBV25-1
CASRMTMRQFSGANVLTF
>TRBJ2-7|TRBV20-1
CSARDTPYEQYF
>TRBJ2-1|TRBV6-2/TRBV6-3
CASKRKAYNEQFF
>TRBJ2-7|TRBV20-1
CSARDKSSSYEQYF
>TRBJ2-4|TRBV12-3/TRBV12-4
CASSLTGGSIQYF
>TRBJ2-5|TRBV7-8
CASTKQGVLETQYF
>TRBJ2-5|TRBV18
CASSPQLAGQETQYF
>TRBJ2-5|TRBV29-1
CSVEVYRETQYF
>TRBJ2-1|TRBV27
CASSDDADNEQFF
>TRBJ2-5|TRBV4-3
CASSQDEDFETQYF
>TRBJ2-5|TRBV24-1
CATSDGLAGGVETQYF
>TRBJ1-6|TRBV2
CASSEASSGAANNSPLHF
>TRBJ2-1|TRBV12-3/TRBV12-4
CASRKVGSYNEQFF
>TRBJ2-7|TRBV6-2/TRBV6-3
CASSQGAAGSGEQYF
>.|TRBV29-1
CSVLIVLSEQYF
>TRBJ2-5|TRBV27
CASSLVGGHYNEQYF
>TRBJ2-1|TRBV30
CAWTRQGVGNEQFF
>TRBJ2-7|TRBV20-1
CSANGAASTYEQYF
>TRBJ2-3|TRBV6-5
CASRRRTSADTQYF
>TRBJ2-5|TRBV29-1
CSVDLDRVHQETQYF
>TRBJ1-2|TRBV29-1
CSVEGQAGYTF
>TRBJ1-5|TRBV7-8
CASSLSPRSNQPQHF
>TRBJ1-6|TRBV24-1
CATSDSGGDNSPLHF
>TRBJ2-1|TRBV20-1
CSARPPGVNEQFF
>TRBJ2-5|TRBV12-3/TRBV12-4
CASSPGFFNEQYF
>TRBJ2-1|TRBV4-1
CASTLGKAKSSYNEQFF
>TRBJ2-1|TRBV19
CASSIRLAGADEQFF
>TRBJ2-4|TRBV11-2
CASSLTGQGNEQYF
>TRBJ2-1|TRBV12-3/TRBV12-4
CANSLTGTEGEFF
>TRBJ1-5|TRBV20-1
CSARRGANQPQHF
>TRBJ2-1|TRBV15
CATSGSGAYNEQFF
>TRBJ2-7|TRBV7-6
CASSLEQGSSYEQYF
>TRBJ1-6|TRBV18
CASSRAISGTGGSPLHF
>TRBJ1-5|TRBV10-3
CAISESLGANQPQHF
>TRBJ2-1|TRBV20-1
CSARATAYNGQFF
>TRBJ1-2|TRBV6-1
CASRGYTF
>TRBJ2-3|TRBV4-3
CASSQDSGVGTQYF
>TRBJ2-3|TRBV4-2
CASSQRITTDTQYF
>TRBJ2-2|TRBV4-3
CASSQVAGSRELFF
>TRBJ2-3|TRBV12-3/TRBV12-4
CASSSNRDRVVADTQYF
>TRBJ1-4|TRBV29-1
CSVGDQQGEKLFF
>TRBJ2-7|TRBV7-8
CASSLPDYLLGEQYF
>TRBJ2-7|TRBV29-1
CSVHYPGSAQYF
>TRBJ2-7|TRBV27
CASTLTPGTEVYEQYF